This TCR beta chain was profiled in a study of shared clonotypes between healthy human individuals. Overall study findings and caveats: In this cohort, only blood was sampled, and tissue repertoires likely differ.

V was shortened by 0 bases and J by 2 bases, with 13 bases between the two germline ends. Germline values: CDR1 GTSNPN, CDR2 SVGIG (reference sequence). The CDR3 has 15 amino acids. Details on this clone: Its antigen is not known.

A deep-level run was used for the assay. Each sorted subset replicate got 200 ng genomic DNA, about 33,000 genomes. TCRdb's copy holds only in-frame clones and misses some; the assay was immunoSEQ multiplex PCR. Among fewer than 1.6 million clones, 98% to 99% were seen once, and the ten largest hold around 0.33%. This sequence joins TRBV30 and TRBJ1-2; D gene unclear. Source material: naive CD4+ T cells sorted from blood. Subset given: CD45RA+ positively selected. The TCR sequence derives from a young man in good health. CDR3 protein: CAWSVSASLNYGYTF. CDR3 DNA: TGTGCCTGGAGTGTTTCGGCATCCTTAAACTATGGCTACACCTTC. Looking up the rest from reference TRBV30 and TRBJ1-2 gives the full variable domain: SQTIHQWPATLVQPVGSPLSLECTVEGTSNPNLYWYRQAAGRGLQLLFYSVGIGQISSEVPQNLSASRPQDRQFILSSKKLLLSDSGFYLCAWSVSASLNYGYTFGSGTRLTVV.